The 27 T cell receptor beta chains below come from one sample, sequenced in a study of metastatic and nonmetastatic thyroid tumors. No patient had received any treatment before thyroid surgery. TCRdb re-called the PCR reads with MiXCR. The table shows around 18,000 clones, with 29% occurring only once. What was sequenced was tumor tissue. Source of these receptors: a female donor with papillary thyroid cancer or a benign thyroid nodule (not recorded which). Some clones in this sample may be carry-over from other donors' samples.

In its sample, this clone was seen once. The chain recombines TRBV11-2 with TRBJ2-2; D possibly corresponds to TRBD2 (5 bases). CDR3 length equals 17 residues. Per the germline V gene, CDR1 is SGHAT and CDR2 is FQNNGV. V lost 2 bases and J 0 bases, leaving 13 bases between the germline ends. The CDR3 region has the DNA TGTGCCAGCAGCTTAAGGTTCCGGACTCCGAACACCGGGGAGCTGTTTTTT. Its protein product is CASSLRFRTPNTGELFF.

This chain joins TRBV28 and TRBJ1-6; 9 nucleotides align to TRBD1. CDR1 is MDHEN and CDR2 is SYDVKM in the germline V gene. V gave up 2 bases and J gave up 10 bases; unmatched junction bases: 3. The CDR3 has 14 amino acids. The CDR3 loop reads CASSLTGGSSPLHF. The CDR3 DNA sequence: TGTGCCAGCAGTTTAACAGGGGGCAGCTCACCCCTCCACTTT.

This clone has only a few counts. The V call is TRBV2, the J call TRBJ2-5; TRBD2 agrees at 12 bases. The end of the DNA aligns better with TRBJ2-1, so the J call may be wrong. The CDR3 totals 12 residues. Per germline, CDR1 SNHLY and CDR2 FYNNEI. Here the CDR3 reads CARTSGSHEQFF. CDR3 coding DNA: TGTGCCAGGACTAGCGGGAGTCATGAGCAGTTCTTC.

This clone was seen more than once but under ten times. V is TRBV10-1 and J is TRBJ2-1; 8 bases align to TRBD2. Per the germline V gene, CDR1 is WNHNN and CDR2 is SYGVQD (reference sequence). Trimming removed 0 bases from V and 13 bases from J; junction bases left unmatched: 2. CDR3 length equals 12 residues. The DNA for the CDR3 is TGCGCCAGCAGTGAGTCCGGGACTAGTCAGTTCTTC. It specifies CASSESGTSQFF.

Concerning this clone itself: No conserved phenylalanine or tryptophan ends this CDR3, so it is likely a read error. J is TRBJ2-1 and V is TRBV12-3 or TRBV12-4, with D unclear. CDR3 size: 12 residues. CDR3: CARTLSSHDQFC. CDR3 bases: TGTGCCCGCACCCTAAGCAGTCATGATCAGTTCTGC.

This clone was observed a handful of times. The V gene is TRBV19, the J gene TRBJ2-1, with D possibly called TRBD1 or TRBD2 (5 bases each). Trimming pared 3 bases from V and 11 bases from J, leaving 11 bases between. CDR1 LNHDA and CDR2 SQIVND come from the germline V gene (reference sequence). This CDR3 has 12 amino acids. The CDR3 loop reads CASSIGATQQFF. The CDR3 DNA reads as TGTGCCAGTAGTATCGGGGCTACGCAGCAGTTCTTC.

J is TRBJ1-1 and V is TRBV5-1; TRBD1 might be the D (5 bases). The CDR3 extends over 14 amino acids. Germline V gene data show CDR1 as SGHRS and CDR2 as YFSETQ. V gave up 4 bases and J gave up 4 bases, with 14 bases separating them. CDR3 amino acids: CASSPQAGRTEAFF. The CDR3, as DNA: TGCGCCAGCAGCCCGCAAGCGGGGCGCACTGAAGCTTTCTTT.

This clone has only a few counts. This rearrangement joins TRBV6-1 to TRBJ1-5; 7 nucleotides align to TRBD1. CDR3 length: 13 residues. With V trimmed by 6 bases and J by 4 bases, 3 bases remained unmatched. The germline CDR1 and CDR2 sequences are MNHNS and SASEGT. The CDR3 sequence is CASRTGQNQPQHF. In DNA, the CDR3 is TGTGCCAGCAGAACGGGACAGAATCAGCCCCAGCATTTT.

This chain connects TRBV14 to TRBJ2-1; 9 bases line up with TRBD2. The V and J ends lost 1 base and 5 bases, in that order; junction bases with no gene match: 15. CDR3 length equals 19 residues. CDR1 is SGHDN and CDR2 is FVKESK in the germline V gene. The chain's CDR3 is CASSQVYMRGGQLHNEQFF. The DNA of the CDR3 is TGTGCCAGCAGCCAAGTTTACATGCGGGGGGGACAGTTACACAATGAGCAGTTCTTC.

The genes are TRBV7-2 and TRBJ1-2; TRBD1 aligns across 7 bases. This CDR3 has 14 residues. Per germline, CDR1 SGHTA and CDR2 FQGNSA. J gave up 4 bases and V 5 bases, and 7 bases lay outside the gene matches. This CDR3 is CASSRLTGTYGYTF. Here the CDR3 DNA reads TGTGCCAGCAGCCGCCTGACAGGGACCTATGGCTACACCTTC.

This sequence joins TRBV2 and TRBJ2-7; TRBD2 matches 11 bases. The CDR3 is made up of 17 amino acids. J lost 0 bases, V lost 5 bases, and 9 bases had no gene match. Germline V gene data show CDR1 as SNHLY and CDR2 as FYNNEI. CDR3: CASSTGLAGGTSYEQYF. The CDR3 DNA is TGTGCCAGCAGTACTGGACTAGCGGGCGGGACCTCCTACGAGCAGTACTTC.

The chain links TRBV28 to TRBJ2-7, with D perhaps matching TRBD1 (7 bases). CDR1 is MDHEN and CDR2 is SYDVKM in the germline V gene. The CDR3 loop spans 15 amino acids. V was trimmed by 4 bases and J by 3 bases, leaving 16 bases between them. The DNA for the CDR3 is TGTGCCAGCAGTTCTGGAGGGACAGCCCTCTACGAGCAGTACTTC. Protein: CASSSGGTALYEQYF.

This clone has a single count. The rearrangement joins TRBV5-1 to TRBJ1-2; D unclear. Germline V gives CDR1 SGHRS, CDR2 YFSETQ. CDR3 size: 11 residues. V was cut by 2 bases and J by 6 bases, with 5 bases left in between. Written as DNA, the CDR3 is TGCGCCAGCAGCTTCTACAATGGCTACACCTTC. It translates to CASSFYNGYTF.

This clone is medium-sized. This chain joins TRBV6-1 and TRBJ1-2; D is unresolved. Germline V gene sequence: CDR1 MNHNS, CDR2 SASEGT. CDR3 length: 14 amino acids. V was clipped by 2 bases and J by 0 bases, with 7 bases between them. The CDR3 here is CASSERPTNYGYTF. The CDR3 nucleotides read TGTGCCAGCAGTGAACGACCGACTAACTATGGCTACACCTTC.

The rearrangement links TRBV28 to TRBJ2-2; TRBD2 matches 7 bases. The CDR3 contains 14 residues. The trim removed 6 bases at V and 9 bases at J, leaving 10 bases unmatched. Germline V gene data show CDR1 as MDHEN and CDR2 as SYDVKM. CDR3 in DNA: TGTGCCAGCAGCCCCGAGCGGGATTTGCGGGAGCTGTTTTTT. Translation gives CASSPERDLRELFF.

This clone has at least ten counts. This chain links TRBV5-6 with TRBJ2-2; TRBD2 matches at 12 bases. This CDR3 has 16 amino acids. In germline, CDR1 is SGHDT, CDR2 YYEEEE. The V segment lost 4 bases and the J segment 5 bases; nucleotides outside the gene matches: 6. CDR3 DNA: TGTGCCAGCAGCACCGGGACTAGCGGGCCGACCGGGGAGCTGTTTTTT. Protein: CASSTGTSGPTGELFF.

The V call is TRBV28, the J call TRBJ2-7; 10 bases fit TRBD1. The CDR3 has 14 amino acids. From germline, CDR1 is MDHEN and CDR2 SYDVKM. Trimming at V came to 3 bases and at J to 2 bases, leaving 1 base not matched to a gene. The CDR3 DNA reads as TGTGCCAGCAGTTTGGGGACAGGGGCCTACGAGCAGTACTTC. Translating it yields CASSLGTGAYEQYF. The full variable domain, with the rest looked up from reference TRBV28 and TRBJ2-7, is DVKVTQSSRYLVKRTGEKVFLECVQDMDHENMFWYRQDPGLGLRLIYFSYDVKMKEKGDIPEGYSVSREKKERFSLILESASTNQTSMYLCASSLGTGAYEQYFGPGTRLTVT.

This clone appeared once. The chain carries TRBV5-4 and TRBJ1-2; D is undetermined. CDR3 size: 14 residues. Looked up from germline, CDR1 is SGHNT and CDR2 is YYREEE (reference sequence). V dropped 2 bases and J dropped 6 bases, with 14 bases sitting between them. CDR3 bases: TGTGCCAGCAGCTTAAGCAGGAGGTGGGATGGCTACACCTTC. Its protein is CASSLSRRWDGYTF.

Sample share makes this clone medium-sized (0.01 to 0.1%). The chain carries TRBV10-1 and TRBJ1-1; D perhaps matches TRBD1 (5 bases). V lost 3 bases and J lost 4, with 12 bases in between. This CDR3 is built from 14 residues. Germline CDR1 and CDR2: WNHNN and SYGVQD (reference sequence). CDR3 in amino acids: CASSERQGSTEAFF. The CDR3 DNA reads TGCGCCAGCAGTGAAAGGCAGGGAAGCACTGAAGCTTTCTTT.

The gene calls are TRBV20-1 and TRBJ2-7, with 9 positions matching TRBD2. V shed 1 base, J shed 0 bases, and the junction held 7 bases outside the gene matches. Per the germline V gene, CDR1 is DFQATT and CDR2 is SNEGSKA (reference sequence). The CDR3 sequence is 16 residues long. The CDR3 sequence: CSARGRLAGFSYEQYF. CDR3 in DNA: TGCAGTGCTAGAGGTAGGCTAGCGGGATTCTCCTACGAGCAGTACTTC.

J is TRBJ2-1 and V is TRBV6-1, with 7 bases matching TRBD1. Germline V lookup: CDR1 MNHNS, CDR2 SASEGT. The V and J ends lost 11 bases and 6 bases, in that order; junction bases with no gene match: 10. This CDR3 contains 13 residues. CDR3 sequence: CAESRGTVNEQFF. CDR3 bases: TGTGCCGAGTCCAGGGGGACGGTCAATGAGCAGTTCTTC.

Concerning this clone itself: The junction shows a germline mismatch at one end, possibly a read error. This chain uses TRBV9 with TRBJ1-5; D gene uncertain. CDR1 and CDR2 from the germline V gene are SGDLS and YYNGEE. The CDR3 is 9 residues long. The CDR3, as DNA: TGTGCCGCGCAGGATAGCGGGAATTTT. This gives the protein CAAQDSGNF.

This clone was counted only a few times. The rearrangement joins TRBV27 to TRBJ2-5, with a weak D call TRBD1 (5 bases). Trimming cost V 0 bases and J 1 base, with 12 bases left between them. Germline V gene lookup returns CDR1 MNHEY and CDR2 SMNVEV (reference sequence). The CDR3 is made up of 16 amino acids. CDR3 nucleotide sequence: TGTGCCAGCAGTTTATCGCAGGGTGTGGGCCAAGAGACCCAGTACTTC. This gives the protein CASSLSQGVGQETQYF.

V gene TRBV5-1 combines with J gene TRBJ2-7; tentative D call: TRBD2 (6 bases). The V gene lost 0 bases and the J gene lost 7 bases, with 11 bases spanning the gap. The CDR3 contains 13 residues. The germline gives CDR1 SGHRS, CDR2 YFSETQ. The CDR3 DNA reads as TGCGCCAGCAGCTTGGGGGAGGTTGGGGAGCAGTACTTC. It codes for CASSLGEVGEQYF. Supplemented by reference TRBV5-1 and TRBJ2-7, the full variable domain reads KAGVTQTPRYLIKTRGQQVTLSCSPISGHRSVSWYQQTPGQGLQFLFEYFSETQRNKGNFPGRFSGRQFSNSRSEMNVSTLELGDSALYLCASSLGEVGEQYFGPGTRLTVT.

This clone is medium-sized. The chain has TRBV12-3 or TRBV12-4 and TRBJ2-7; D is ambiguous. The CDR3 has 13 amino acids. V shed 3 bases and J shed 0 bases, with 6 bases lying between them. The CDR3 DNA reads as TGTGCCAGCAGTTTGTATACCTCCTACGAGCAGTACTTC. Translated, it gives CASSLYTSYEQYF.

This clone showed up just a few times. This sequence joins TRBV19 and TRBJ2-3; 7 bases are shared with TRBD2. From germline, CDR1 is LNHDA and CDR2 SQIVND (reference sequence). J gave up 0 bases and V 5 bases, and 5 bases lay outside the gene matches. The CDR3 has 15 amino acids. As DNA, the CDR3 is TGTGCCAGTAGTGGAGCGGGATCTAGCACAGATACGCAGTATTTT. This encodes CASSGAGSSTDTQYF. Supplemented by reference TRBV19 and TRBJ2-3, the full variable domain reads DGGITQSPKYLFRKEGQNVTLSCEQNLNHDAMYWYRQDPGQGLRLIYYSQIVNDFQKGDIAEGYSVSREKKESFPLTVTSAQKNPTAFYLCASSGAGSSTDTQYFGPGTRLTVL.

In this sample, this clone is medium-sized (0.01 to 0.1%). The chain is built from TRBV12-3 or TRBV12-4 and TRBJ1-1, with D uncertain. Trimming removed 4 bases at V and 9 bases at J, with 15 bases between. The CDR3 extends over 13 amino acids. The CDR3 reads CASSSSGQAKAFF. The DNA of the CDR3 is TGTGCCAGCAGTTCGTCGGGCCAGGCCAAAGCTTTCTTT.